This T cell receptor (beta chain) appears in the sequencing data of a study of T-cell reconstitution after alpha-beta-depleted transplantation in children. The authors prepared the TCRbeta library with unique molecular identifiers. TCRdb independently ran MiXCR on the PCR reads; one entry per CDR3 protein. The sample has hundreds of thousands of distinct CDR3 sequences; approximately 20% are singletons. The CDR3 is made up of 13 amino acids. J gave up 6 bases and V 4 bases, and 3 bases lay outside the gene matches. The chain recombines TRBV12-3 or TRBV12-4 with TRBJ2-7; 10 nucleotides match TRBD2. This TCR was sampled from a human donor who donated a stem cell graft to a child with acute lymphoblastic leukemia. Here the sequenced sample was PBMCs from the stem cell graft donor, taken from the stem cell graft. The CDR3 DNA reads TGTGCCAGCAGTTCTAGCGGGAGTGGCGAGCAGTACTTC. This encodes CASSSSGSGEQYF.